These T cell receptor beta chains were read from a single sample in a study of shared clonotypes between healthy human individuals. Sequencing used immunoSEQ multiplex PCR; TCRdb keeps in-frame clones, though not all of them. The sample shows roughly 2.5 million clones, around 94% of them seen only once. Sequencing input: naive CD4+ T cells sorted from blood. These receptors originate from a man aged 18 to 30 in good health. CDR3s leave out the opening cysteine and the closing phenylalanine or tryptophan. Only part of the rows carry a size: once, few, many, or a class if the clone is expanded.

TRBV6-5,NA,TRBJ2-2,ASSRGGGELF
TRBV9,few,TRBJ1-4,ASARGANEKLF
TRBV6-5,NA,TRBJ2-2,ASSDRGRTGELF
TRBV6-1,NA,TRBJ2-1,ASSRQGYEQF
TRBV25-1,NA,TRBJ2-7,ASSESNSEYEQY
TRBV25-1,NA,TRBJ2-1,ASSVVSRNEQF
TRBV7-9,NA,TRBJ1-2,ASSLSAGGAHGYT
TRBV18,once,TRBJ1-3,ASSADPSGNTIY
TRBV7-2,NA,TRBJ2-1,ASSLDSNEQF
TRBV19,NA,TRBJ1-6,ASSIDLNSPLH
TRBV4-1,NA,TRBJ2-3,ASSLGTSGGAADTQY
TRBV30,NA,TRBJ2-2,AWRGGQGSFTGELF
TRBV9,once,TRBJ1-2,ASSVAGRGADGYT
TRBV5-1,NA,TRBJ2-7,ASSLGYPPYEQY
TRBV28,NA,TRBJ2-1,ASSPTTNKGINEQF
TRBV7-6,once,TRBJ2-1,ASSFGGEQF
TRBV27,NA,TRBJ2-1,ATRRSPGNEQF
TRBV13,NA,TRBJ2-5,ASSLGQYQETQY
TRBV5-1,NA,TRBJ2-2,ASSITGDTGELF
TRBV7-3,NA,TRBJ2-7,ASSPGPQTYEQY
TRBV11-3,NA,TRBJ2-5,ASSLTGGGWETQY
TRBV30,NA,TRBJ2-3,AWSVLPVASGSTDTQY
TRBV7-2,NA,TRBJ2-2,ASSRPPGLAGWGTGELF
TRBV19,NA,TRBJ1-3,ASSYPGQGAGNTIY
TRBV18,NA,TRBJ2-2,ASSHGTANTGELF
TRBV13,NA,TRBJ2-1,ASSLASGGGSDEQF
TRBV7-8,once,TRBJ2-1,ASSLAQFFGRQTNEQF
TRBV5-1,NA,TRBJ2-7,ASSLPGQGYEQY
TRBV5-1,NA,TRBJ2-7,ASSLDINSYEQY
TRBV10-2,NA,TRBJ1-5,ASSEGFGQPQH